The T cell receptor beta chain under discussion was sequenced for a study of cytomegalovirus exposure and HLA in healthy donors. Study-level points and caveats: Being indistinguishable, some V segments were excluded, TRBV6-2 and TRBV6-3 among them. The authors confirmed in vitro that a few CMV-associated chains were specific for CMV antigens. In a later analysis, HLA-C alleles had the fewest associated TCRs, DRB1 alleles the most.

About this clone itself: Its antigen is still unknown. An end of the junction does not agree with germline; a read error may underlie this. At the DNA level, this CDR3 is encoded by other sequences in the same sample as well.

This PCR relied on a set of 60 Vbeta primers and 13 Jbeta primers. Clones were read by immunoSEQ multiplex PCR, and TCRdb kept only the in-frame ones, dropping some. The top ten clones hold 7% to 8.5% of a sample with tens of thousands of clones, roughly 76% of them seen once. The V gene's germline CDR1 is SGDLS and CDR2 YYNGEE. The CDR3 runs to 15 residues. Donors showed nominal health when sampled, although they likely had unrecorded immune exposures. This chain joins TRBV9 and TRBJ1-4; TRBD1 might be the D (6 bases). This receptor was identified in a middle-aged woman in good health and CMV-seronegative. The sample comprised PBMCs. This CDR3 reads CASSVSQGANEKLFF. The CDR3 DNA reads TGTGCCAGCAGCGTGTCACAGGGTGCTAATGAAAAGCTGTTTTTT.